This T cell receptor (beta chain) was captured in a study of T cell repertoires in cytomegalovirus infection. The wider study: From public TCR beta signatures came an indication of both CMV infection and matching HLA type.

V shed 3 bases, J shed 5 bases, and the junction held 7 bases outside the gene matches. This CDR3 spans 15 amino acids. Germline V CDR1 and CDR2: DFQATT, SNEGSKA (reference sequence). Points from the study as a whole: People with CMV and the relevant HLA were identified by cumulative public TCR beta family frequency. Within the response measured ex vivo, HLA-C-restricted CMV-specific TCR beta clonotypes were dominant.

TCRdb itself ran the reads through MiXCR, one entry per CDR3 protein. The table shows fewer than 200,000 distinct CDR3 sequences, with approximately 19% occurring only once. This clonotype appeared many times. The antigen remains undetermined. The TCR comes from a human donor in good health (CMV status not recorded). Some clones in this sample may be carry-over from other donors' samples. Sequencing input: PBMCs. V is TRBV20-1 and J is TRBJ2-1; 10 bases fit TRBD1. DNA for the CDR3: TGCAGTGCTAGGGTTAGGGGACAGGGGAACAATGAGCAGTTCTTC. This gives the protein CSARVRGQGNNEQFF.